This T cell receptor beta chain stems from a study of blood T cell repertoires in COVID-19 (dated by TCRdb to the early 2020s). Turning to the overall study: Samples from collaborators originated in the United States, Italy and Spain and spanned both the acute and convalescent phases of COVID-19. The prospective study material was composed of cDNA or gDNA derived from T cells, B-cell-depleted T cells, or PBMCs. The dataset comprised deeply sampled blood TCRbeta repertoires from subjects exposed to, actively infected with, or recovered from COVID-19. The repertoires were released in a freely available public database meant as a resource for research on the immune response to SARS-CoV-2. Samples were obtained from the ongoing ImmuneRACE study (first 160 participants) and from over a thousand subjects provided by 6 global collaborators. The sample metadata nearly always contained a de-identified subject ID, COVID-19 status, age in years and sex. HLA class I and class II types, where available, came from metadata supplied by the sample provider rather than from assay-based typing.

The immunoSEQ Assay, a bias-controlled multiplex PCR, was used to amplify TCRbeta CDR3 regions from genomic DNA. In the source study's methods: The number of nucleated cells in each sample was estimated by amplification of reference gene primers within the assay. To quantify the absolute abundance of each unique TCRbeta CDR3 rearrangement, sequence reads were collapsed and filtered. For each sample, productive Simpson clonality was calculated by taking the square root of Simpson's diversity index across productive rearrangements. TCRdb's version of the immuneACCESS table is confined to in-frame rearrangements and falls short of the full clone set. An unresolved V gene accounts for under half of the shortfall where checked; the remainder is of unknown origin. That table furnishes V, J and clone size, whereas the DNA furnished D and trimming. This sample holds about 62,000 clones; approximately 90% were observed only once. The ten largest make up approximately 1.2% of the sample.

This clone was picked up one time. Its recognized antigen is unknown. The sample holds no much larger clone one base away, and base qualities are not on file. Study-wide findings and limitations: How much clinical and demographic metadata was included differed by source and by participant, and the metadata was provided uncurated.

Whole blood was collected in K2EDTA tubes by collaborating institutions according to the institutions' own protocols. For TCRbeta analysis, collaborators shipped samples as frozen whole blood, isolated PBMCs, or DNA extracted from either of those sample types. CDR1 is given as LNHDA and CDR2 as SQIVND, both from the germline V gene (reference sequence). The CDR3 numbers 13 residues from cysteine through phenylalanine. The entry retains the CDR3 DNA only, 39 bases that are in frame from base 1. The junction carries 11 bases between V and J, which are trimmed by 3 bases and 8 bases respectively. The rearrangement joined TRBV19 to TRBJ2-1, with the D segment identity uncertain. Sequencing was done on a sample of peripheral blood. This TCR was recovered from an elderly woman with acute or convalescent COVID-19. This receptor has the CDR3 CASSMLVPDEQFF. The sequence in DNA is TGTGCCAGTAGTATGCTAGTCCCCGATGAGCAGTTCTTC.